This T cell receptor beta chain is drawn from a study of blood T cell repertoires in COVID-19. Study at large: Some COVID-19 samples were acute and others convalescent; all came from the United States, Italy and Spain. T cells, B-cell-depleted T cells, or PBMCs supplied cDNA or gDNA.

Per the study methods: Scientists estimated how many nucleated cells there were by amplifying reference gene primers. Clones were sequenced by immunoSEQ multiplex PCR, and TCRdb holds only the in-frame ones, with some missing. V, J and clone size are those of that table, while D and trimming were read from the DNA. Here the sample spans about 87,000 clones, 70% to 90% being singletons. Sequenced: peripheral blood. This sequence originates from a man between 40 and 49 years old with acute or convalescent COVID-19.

The CDR3 region has the DNA TGTGCCAGCAGTCCCCAGGGGAACACCGGGGAGCTGTTTTTT. Protein product: CASSPQGNTGELFF. This chain uses TRBV6-6 with TRBJ2-2; perhaps TRBD1 as D (5 bases). Trimming shortened V by 5 bases and J by 1 base, and 8 bases separated the two germline ends. The CDR3 contains 14 residues. Germline V gene data show CDR1 as MNHNY and CDR2 as SVGAGI (reference sequence).